This TCR beta chain was found in a study of identical twins. A single record per CDR3 protein comes from TCRdb applying MiXCR to the 5' RACE reads. This table holds roughly 150,000 distinct CDR3 sequences, around 3.6% found once. This clonotype was found many times. Its cognate antigen is unknown. Germline CDR1 is LGHNA and CDR2 is YSLEER. The CDR3 consists of 14 residues. With 4 bases removed from V and 0 bases from J, the gap between germline ends came to 7 bases. Findings and limits, study-wide: Among monozygotic twins, out-of-frame TCR alpha sharing exceeded what models predicted.

The chain has TRBV4-3 and TRBJ2-1, with no clear D. This sequence originates from a man aged 18 to 30 in good health. The source material was memory T cells sorted from blood. CDR3 protein: CASSPVFSYNEQFF. The CDR3 region has the DNA TGCGCCAGCAGCCCCGTTTTCTCCTACAATGAGCAGTTCTTC.